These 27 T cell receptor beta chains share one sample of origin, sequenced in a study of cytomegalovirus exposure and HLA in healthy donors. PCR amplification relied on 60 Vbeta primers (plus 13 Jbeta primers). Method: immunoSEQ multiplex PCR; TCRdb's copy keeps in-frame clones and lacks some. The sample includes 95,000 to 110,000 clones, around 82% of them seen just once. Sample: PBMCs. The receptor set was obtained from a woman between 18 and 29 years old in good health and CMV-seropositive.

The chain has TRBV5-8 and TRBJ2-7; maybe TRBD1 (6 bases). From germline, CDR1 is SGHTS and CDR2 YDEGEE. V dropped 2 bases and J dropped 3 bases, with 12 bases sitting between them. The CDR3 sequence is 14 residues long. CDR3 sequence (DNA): TGTGCCAGCAGCTTACAGGGAACATTCTACGAGCAGTACTTC. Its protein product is CASSLQGTFYEQYF.

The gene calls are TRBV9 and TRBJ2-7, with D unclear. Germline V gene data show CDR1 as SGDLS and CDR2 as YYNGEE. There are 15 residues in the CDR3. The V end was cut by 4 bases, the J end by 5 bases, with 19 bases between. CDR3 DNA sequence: TGTGCCAGCAGCACTCAACCAAACAGTCTTGACGAGCAGTACTTC. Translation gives CASSTQPNSLDEQYF.

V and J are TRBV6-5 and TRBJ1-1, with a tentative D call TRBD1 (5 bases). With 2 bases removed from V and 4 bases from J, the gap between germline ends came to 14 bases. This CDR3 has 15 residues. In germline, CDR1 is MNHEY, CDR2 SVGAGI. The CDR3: CASSYRGVVFTEAFF. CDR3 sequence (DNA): TGTGCCAGCAGTTACAGGGGTGTTGTTTTCACTGAAGCTTTCTTT.

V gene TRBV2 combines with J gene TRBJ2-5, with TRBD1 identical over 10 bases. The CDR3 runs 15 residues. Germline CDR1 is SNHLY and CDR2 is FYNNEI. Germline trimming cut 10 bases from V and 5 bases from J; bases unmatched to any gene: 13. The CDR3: CAIKGSRQGAETQYF. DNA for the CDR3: TGTGCCATTAAAGGGTCGAGACAGGGGGCCGAGACCCAGTACTTC.

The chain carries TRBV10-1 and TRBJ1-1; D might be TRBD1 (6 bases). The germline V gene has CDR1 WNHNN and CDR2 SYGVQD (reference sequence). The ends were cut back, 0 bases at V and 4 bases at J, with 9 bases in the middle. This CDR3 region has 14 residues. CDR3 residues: CASSESQGSTEAFF. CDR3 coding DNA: TGCGCCAGCAGTGAGTCGCAGGGGAGCACTGAAGCTTTCTTT.

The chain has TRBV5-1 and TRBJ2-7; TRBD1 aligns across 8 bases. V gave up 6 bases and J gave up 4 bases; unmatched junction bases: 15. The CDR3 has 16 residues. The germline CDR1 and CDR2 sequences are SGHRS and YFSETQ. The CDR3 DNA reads TGCGCCAGCACCCCATTCACAGGGGGTCAGGTTTACGAGCAGTACTTC. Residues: CASTPFTGGQVYEQYF.

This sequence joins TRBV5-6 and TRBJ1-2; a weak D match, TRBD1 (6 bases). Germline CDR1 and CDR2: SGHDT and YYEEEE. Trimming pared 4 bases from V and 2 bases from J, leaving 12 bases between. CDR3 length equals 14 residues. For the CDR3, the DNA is TGTGCCAGCAGCCCGGGGACATGGAACTATGGCTACACCTTC. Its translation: CASSPGTWNYGYTF.

CDR3 DNA: TGCGCCAGCAGCTTGGAATACACAGATACGCAGTATTTT. Translation gives CASSLEYTDTQYF. The V gene is TRBV5-1, the J gene TRBJ2-3; D is uncertain. Trimming took off 0 bases at V and 2 bases at J, with 4 bases between the two ends. CDR1 and CDR2 (germline): SGHRS, YFSETQ. The CDR3 contains 13 residues.

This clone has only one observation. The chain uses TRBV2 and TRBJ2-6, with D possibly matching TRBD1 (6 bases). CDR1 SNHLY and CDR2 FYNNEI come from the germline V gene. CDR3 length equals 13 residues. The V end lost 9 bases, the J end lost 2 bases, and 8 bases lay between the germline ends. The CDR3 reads CAREGAGANVLTF. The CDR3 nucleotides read TGTGCCAGAGAGGGGGCTGGGGCCAACGTCCTGACTTTC.

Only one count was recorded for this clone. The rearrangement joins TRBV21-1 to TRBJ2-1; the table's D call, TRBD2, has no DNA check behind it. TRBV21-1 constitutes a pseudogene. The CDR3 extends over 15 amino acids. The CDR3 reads CASSRGLGGDNEQFF. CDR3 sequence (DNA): TGTGCCAGCAGCAGGGGACTAGGGGGGGACAATGAGCAGTTCTTC.

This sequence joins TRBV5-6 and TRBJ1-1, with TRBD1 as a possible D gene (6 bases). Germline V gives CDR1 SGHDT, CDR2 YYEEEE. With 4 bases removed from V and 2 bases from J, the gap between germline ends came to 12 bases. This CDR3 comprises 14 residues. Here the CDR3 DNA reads TGTGCCAGCAGCCGGCCGGGACAAAACACTGAAGCTTTCTTT. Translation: CASSRPGQNTEAFF.

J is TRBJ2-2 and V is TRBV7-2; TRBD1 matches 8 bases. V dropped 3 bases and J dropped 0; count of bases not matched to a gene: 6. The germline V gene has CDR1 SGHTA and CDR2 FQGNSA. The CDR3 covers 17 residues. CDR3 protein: CASSLSRGLANTGELFF. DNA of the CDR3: TGTGCCAGCAGCTTGAGCAGGGGGCTAGCGAACACCGGGGAGCTGTTTTTT. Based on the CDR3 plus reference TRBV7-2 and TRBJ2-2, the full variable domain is GAGVSQSPSNKVTEKGKDVELRCDPISGHTALYWYRQSLGQGLEFLIYFQGNSAPDKSGLPSDRFSAERTGGSVSTLTIQRTQQEDSAVYLCASSLSRGLANTGELFFGEGSRLTVL.

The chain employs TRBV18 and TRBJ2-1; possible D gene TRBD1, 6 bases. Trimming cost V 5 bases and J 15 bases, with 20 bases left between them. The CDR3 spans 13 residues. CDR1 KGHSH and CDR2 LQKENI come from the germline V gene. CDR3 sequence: CASSARQDMNWFF. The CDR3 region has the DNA TGTGCCAGCTCAGCCCGACAGGATATGAATTGGTTCTTC.

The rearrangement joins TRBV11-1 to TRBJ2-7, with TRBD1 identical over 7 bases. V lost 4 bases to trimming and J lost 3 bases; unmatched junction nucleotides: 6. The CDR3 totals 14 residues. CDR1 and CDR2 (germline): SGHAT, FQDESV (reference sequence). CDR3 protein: CASSSGQNYYEQYF. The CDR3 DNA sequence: TGTGCCAGCAGCTCGGGACAGAATTACTACGAGCAGTACTTC.

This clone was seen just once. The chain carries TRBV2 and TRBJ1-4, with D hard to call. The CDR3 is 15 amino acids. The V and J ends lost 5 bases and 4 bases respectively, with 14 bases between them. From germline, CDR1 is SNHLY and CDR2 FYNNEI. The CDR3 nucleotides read TGTGCCAGCAGTACCGCGGGGTCGGATAATGAAAAACTGTTTTTT. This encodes CASSTAGSDNEKLFF.

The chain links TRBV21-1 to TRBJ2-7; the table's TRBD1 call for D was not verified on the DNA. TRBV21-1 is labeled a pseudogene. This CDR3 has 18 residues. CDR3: CASSKSDRADWDDYEQYF. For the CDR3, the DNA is TGTGCCAGCAGCAAGTCGGACAGGGCCGATTGGGACGACTACGAGCAGTACTTC.

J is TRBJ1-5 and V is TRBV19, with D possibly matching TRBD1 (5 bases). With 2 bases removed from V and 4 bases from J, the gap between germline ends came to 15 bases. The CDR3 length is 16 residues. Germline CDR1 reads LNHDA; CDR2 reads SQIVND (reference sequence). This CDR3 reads CASSIWQGGGNQPQHF. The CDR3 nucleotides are TGTGCCAGTAGTATATGGCAGGGCGGGGGGAATCAGCCCCAGCATTTT.

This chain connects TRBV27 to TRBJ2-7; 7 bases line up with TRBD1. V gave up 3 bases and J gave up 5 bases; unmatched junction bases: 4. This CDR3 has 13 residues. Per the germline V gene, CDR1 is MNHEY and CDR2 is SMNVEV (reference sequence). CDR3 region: CASSFLDRDEQYF. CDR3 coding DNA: TGTGCCAGCAGTTTCCTCGACAGGGACGAGCAGTACTTC.

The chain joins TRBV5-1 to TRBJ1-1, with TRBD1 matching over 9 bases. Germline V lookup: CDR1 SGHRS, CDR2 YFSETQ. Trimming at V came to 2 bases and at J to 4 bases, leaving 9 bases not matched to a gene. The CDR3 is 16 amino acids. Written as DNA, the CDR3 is TGCGCCAGCAGCTTCACCCGGACAGGGGCCAGCACTGAAGCTTTCTTT. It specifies CASSFTRTGASTEAFF.

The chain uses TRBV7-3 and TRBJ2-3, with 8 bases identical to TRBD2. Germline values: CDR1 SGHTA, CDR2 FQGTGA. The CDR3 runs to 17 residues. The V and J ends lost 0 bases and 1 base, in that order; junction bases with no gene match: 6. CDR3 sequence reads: CASSLTGGGHRTDTQYF. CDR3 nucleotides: TGTGCCAGCAGCTTAACGGGCGGGGGGCACCGCACAGATACGCAGTATTTT.

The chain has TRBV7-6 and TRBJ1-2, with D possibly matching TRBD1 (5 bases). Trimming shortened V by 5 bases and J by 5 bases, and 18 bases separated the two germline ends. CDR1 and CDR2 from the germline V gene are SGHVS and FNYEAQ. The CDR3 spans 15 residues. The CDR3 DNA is TGTGCCAGCAGCCTTGGGCAGGGTGTTTCTTATGGCTACACCTTC. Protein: CASSLGQGVSYGYTF. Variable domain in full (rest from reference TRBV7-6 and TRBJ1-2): GAGVSQSPRYKVTKRGQDVALRCDPISGHVSLYWYRQALGQGPEFLTYFNYEAQQDKSGLPNDRFSAERPEGSISTLTIQRTEQRDSAMYRCASSLGQGVSYGYTFGSGTRLTVV.

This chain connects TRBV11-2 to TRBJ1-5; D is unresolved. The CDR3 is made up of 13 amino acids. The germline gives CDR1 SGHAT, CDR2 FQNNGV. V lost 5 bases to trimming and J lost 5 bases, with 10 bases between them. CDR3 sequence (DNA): TGTGCCAGCAGCCCCGACGGGGATCAGCCCCAGCATTTT. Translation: CASSPDGDQPQHF.

CDR3 region: CASSLEGAQPQHF. Written as DNA, the CDR3 is TGTGCCAGCAGCCTAGAGGGGGCTCAGCCCCAGCATTTT. The chain uses TRBV7-9 and TRBJ1-5; 7 nucleotides agree with TRBD1. This CDR3 has 13 residues. Per germline, CDR1 SEHNR and CDR2 FQNEAQ (reference sequence). Trimming removed 5 bases from V and 6 bases from J; junction bases left unmatched: 4.

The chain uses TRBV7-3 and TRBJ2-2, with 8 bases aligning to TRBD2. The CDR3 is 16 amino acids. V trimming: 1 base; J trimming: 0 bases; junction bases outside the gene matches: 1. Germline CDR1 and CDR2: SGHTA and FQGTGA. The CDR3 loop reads CASSLSSGANTGELFF. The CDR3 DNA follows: TGTGCCAGCAGCTTAAGTAGCGGGGCGAACACCGGGGAGCTGTTTTTT.

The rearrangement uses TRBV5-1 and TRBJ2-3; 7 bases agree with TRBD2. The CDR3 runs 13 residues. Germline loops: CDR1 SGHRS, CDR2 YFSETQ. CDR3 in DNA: TGCGCGTCCCAAGCGGGAAGCACAGATACGCAGTATTTT. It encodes CASQAGSTDTQYF.

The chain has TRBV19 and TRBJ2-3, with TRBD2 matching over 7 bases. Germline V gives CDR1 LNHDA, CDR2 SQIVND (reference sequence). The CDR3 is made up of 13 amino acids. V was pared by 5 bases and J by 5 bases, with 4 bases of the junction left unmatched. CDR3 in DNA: TGTGCCAGTAGTTTGCGGGAGTTAGATACGCAGTATTTT. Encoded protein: CASSLRELDTQYF.

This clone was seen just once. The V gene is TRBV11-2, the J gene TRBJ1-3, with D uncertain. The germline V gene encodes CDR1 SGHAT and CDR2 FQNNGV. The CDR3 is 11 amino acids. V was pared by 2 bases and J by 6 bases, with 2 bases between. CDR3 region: CASSLQNTIYF. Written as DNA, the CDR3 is TGTGCCAGCAGCTTACAAAACACCATATATTTT.